This record covers a single T cell receptor (beta chain). The antigen is not known. V was shortened by 0 bases and J by 1 base, with 10 bases between the two germline ends. Germline CDR1 and CDR2: DFQATT and SNEGSKA (reference sequence). The CDR3 loop spans 14 amino acids. This sample stems from a study of identical twins. All of the donors were Caucasians in good health. Study-wide results and limits: Modelling approaches yielded underestimates of out-of-frame TCR alpha sharing between monozygotic twins. A lower insertion count was a feature of abundant cord blood beta clonotypes, with no such feature in memory repertoires.

TCRdb passed the 5' RACE reads through MiXCR, listing each CDR3 protein once. The profile covers around 480,000 distinct CDR3 sequences, with approximately 14% appearing a single time and about 0.52% taken by the ten largest. The same specimen was also included in a second study, on yellow fever vaccine responses in identical twins. That paper states: Vaccine T cell responses of twins reportedly seemed partly convergent and partly personalized.

The TCR was taken from a woman under 30 in good health. The rearrangement joins TRBV20-1 to TRBJ2-7; tentatively, D is TRBD1 (7 bases). Sequenced input: CD4+ T cells sorted from blood. For the CDR3, the DNA is TGCAGTGCTAGAGAACAGGGGAGGTCCTACGAGCAGTACTTC. Amino acids: CSAREQGRSYEQYF.